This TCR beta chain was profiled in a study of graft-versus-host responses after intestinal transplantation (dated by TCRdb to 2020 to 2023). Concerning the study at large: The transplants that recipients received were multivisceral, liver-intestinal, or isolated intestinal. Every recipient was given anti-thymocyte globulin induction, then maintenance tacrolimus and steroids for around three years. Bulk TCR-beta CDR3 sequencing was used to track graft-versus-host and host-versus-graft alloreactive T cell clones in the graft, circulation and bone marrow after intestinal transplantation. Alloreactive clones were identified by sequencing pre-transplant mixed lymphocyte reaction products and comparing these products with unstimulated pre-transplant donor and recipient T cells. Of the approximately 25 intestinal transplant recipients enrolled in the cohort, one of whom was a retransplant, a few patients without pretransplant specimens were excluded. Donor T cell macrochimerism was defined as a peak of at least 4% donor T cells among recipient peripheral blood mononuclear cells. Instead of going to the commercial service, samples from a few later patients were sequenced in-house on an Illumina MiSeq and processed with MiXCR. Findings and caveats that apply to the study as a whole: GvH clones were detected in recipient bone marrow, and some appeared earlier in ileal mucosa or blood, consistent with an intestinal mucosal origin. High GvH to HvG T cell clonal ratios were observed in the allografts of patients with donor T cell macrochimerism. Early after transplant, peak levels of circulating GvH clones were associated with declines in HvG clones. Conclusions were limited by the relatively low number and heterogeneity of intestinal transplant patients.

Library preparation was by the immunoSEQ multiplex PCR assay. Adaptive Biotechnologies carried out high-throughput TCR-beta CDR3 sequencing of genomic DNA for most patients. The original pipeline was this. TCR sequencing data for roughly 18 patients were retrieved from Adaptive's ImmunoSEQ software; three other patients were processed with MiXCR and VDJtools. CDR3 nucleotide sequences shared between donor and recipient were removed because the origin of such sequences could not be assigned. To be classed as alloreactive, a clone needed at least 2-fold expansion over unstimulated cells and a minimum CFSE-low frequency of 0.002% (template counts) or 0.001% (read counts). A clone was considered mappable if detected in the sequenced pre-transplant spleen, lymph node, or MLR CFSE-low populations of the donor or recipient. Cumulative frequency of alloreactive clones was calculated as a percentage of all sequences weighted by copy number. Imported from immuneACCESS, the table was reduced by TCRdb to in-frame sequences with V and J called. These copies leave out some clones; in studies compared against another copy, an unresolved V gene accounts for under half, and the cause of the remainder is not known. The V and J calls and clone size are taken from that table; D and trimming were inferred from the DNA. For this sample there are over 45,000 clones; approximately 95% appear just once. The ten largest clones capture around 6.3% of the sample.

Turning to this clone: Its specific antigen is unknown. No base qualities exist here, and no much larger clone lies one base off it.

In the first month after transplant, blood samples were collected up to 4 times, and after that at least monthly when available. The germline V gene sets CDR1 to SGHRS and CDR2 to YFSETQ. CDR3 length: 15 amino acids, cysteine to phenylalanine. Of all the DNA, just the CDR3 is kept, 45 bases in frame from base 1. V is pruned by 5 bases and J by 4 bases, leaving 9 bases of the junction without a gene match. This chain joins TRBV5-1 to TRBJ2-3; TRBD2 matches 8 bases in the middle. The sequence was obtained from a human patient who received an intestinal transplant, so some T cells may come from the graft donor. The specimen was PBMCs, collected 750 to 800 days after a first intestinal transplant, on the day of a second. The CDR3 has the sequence CASSGSGSYADTQYF. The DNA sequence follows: TGCGCCAGCAGTGGGAGCGGGAGTTACGCAGATACGCAGTATTTT.